This record looks at one T cell receptor beta chain sequence and its context. Its antigen is undetermined. The data belong to a study of T cells in Graves' hyperthyroidism and ophthalmopathy. Study-wide results and caveats: For ophthalmopathy, model prediction preceded onset by a median about 6 months. Blood shared most expanded thyroid clonotypes above 0.001.

Regions amplified from RNA transcripts were the TCR beta CDR3 regions. TCR CDR3 regions were first amplified by RT-PCR with HTBI primers. TCRdb independently ran MiXCR on the multiplex PCR reads; one entry per CDR3 protein. Among around 690,000 distinct CDR3 sequences, around 15% were seen once, and the ten largest hold around 15%. This CDR3 has 11 amino acids. The germline gives CDR1 KGHDR, CDR2 SFDVKD. With 3 bases removed from V and 10 bases from J, the gap between germline ends came to 6 bases. This chain links TRBV24-1 with TRBJ2-1, with no clear D. The sequencing sample was made of blood. This TCR was recovered from a man aged 45-65 years with Graves' hyperthyroidism. CDR3 sequence reads: CATSDNREQFF. CDR3 DNA: TGTGCCACCAGTGATAATCGGGAGCAGTTCTTC.